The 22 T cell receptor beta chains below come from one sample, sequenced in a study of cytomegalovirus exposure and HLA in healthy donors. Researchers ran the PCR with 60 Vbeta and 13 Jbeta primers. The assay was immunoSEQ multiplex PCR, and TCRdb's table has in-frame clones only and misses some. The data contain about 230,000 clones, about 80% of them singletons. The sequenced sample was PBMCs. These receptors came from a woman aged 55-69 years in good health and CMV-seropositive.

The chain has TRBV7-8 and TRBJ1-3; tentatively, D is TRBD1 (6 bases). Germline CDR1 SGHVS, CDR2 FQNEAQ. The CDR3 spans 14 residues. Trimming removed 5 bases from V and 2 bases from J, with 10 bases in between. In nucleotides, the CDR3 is TGTGCCAGCAGCCCCAACAGGGCTGGAAACACCATATATTTT. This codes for CASSPNRAGNTIYF. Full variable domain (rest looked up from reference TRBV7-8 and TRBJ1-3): GAGVSQSPRYKVAKRGQDVALRCDPISGHVSLFWYQQALGQGPEFLTYFQNEAQLDKSGLPSDRFFAERPEGSVSTLKIQRTQQEDSAVYLCASSPNRAGNTIYFGEGSWLTVV.

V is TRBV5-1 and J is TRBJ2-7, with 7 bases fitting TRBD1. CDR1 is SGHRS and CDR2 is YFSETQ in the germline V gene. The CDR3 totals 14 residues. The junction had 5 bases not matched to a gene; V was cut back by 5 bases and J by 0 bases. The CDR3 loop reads CASREQGSSYEQYF. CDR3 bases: TGCGCCAGCAGAGAACAGGGGAGCTCCTACGAGCAGTACTTC.

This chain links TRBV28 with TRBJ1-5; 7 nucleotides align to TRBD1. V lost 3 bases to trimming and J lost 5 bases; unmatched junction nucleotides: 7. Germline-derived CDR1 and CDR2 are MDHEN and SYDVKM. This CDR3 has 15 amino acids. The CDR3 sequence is CASSFRDRLDQPQHF. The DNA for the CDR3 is TGTGCCAGCAGTTTCAGGGACAGACTTGATCAGCCCCAGCATTTT.

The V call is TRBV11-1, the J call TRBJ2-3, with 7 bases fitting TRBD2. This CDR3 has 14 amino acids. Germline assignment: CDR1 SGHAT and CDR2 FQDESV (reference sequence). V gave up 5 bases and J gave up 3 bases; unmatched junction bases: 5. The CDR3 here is CASSPAGLTDTQYF. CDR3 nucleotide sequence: TGTGCCAGCAGCCCAGCGGGATTGACAGATACGCAGTATTTT. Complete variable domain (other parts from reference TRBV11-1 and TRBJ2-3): EAEVAQSPRYKITEKSQAVAFWCDPISGHATLYWYRQILGQGPELLVQFQDESVVDDSQLPKDRFSAERLKGVDSTLKIQPAELGDSAMYLCASSPAGLTDTQYFGPGTRLTVL.

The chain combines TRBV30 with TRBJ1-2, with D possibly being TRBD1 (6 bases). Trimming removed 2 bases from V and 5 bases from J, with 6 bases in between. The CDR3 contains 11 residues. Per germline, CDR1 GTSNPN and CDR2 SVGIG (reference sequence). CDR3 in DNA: TGTGCCTGGAGTCAGGGGTATGGCTACACCTTC. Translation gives CAWSQGYGYTF.

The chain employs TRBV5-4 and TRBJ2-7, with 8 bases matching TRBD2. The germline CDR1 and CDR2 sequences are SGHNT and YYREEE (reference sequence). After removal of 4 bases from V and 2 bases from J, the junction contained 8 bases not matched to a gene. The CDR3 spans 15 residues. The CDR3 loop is CASSTFGTSPYEQYF. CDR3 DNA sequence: TGTGCCAGCAGCACCTTTGGGACTAGTCCCTACGAGCAGTACTTC.

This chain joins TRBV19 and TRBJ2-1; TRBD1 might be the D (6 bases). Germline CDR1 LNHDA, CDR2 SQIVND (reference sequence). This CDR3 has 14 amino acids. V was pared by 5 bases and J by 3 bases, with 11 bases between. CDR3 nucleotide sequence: TGTGCCAGTAGTCCCGGGACACTCTACAATGAGCAGTTCTTC. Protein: CASSPGTLYNEQFF.

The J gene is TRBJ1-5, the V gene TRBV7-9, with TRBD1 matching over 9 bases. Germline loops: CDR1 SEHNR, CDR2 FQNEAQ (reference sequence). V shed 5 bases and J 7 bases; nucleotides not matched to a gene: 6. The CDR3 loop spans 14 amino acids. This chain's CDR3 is CASSRTGDVQPQHF. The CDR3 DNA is TGTGCCAGCAGCCGGACAGGGGATGTGCAGCCCCAGCATTTT.

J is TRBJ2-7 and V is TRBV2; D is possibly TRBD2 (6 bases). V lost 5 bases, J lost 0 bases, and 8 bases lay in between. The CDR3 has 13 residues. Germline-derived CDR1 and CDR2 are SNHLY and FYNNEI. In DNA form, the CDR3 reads TGTGCCAGCAGTCGGGACTTCTCCTACGAGCAGTACTTC. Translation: CASSRDFSYEQYF.

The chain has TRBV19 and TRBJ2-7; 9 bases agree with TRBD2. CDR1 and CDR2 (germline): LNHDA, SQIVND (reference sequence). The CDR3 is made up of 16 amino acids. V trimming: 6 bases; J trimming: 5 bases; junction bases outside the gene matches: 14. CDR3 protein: CASSPVGLARLDEQYF. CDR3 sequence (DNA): TGTGCCAGTAGCCCCGTCGGACTAGCGAGGTTAGACGAGCAGTACTTC.

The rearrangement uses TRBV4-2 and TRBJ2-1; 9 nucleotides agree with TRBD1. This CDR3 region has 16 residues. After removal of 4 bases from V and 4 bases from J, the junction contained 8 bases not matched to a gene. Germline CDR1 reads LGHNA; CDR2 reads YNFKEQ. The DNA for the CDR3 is TGTGCCAGCAGCCGCCAACAGGGGGCCCAGTACAATGAGCAGTTCTTC. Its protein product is CASSRQQGAQYNEQFF.

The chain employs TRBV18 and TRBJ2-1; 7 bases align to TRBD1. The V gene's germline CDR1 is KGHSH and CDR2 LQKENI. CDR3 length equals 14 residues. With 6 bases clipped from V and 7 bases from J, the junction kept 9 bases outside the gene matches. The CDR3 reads CASSLGTAQNEQFF. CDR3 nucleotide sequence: TGTGCCAGCTCTCTCGGGACAGCACAAAATGAGCAGTTCTTC.

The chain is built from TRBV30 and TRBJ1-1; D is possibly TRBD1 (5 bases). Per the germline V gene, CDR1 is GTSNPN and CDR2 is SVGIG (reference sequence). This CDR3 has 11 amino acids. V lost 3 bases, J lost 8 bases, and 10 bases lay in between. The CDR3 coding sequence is TGTGCCTGGAGCGAACAGGTAGAAGCTTTCTTT. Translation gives CAWSEQVEAFF.

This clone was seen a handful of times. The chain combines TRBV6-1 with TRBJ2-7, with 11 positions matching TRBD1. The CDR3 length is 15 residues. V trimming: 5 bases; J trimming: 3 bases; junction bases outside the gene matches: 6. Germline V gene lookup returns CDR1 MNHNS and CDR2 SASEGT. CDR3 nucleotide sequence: TGTGCCAGCAGTAACAGGGACAGGGGGTACTACGAGCAGTACTTC. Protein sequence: CASSNRDRGYYEQYF.

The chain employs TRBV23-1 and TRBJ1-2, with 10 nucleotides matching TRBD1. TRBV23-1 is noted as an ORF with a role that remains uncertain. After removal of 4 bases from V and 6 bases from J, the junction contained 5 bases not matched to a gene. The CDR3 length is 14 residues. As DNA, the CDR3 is TGCGCCAGCAGTCTGGGGACAGGGGCGGATGGCTACACCTTC. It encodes CASSLGTGADGYTF.

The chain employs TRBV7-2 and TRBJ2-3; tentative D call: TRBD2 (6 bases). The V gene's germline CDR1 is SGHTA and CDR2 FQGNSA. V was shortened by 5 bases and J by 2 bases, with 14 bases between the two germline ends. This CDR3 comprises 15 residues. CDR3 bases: TGTGCCAGCAGCCGTACTAGCTTTGTCACAGATACGCAGTATTTT. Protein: CASSRTSFVTDTQYF.

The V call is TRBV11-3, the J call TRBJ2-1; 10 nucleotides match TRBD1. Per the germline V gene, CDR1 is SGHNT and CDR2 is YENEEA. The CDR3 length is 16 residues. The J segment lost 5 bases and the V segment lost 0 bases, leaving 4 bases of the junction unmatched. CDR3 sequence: CASSLEGTGVNNEQFF. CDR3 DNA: TGTGCCAGCAGCTTAGAAGGGACAGGGGTCAACAATGAGCAGTTCTTC.

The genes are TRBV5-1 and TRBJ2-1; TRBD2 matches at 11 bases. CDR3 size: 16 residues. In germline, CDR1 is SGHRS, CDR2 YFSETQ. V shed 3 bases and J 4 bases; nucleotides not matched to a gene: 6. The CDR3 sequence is CASSSALAGGYNEQFF. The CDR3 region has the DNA TGCGCCAGCAGCTCGGCGTTAGCGGGAGGGTACAATGAGCAGTTCTTC.

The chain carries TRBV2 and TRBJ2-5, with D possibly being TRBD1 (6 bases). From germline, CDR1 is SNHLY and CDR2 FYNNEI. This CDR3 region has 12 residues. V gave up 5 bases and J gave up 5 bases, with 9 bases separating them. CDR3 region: CASSSTGETQYF. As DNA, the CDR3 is TGTGCCAGCAGTTCTACAGGGGAGACCCAGTACTTC.

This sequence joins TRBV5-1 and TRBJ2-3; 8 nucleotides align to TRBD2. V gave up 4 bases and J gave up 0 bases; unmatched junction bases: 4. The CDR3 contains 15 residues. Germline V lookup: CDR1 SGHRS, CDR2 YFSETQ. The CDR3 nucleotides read TGCGCCAGCAGCGAACTAGCGGAGAGCACAGATACGCAGTATTTT. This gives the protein CASSELAESTDTQYF.

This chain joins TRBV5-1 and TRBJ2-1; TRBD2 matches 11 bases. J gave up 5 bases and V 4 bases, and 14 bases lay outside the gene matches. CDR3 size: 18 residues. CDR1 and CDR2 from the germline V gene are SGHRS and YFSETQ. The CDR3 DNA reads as TGCGCCAGCAGCCTTCAAGTTCTAGCGGGAGGCCTAAACAATGAGCAGTTCTTC. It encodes CASSLQVLAGGLNNEQFF.

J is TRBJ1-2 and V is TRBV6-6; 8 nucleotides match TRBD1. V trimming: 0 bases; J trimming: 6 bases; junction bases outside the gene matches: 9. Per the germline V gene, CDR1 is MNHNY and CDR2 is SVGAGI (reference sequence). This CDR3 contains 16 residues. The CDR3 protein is CASSYSGQGLGNGYTF. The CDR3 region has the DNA TGTGCCAGCAGTTACTCTGGACAGGGTCTCGGGAATGGCTACACCTTC.